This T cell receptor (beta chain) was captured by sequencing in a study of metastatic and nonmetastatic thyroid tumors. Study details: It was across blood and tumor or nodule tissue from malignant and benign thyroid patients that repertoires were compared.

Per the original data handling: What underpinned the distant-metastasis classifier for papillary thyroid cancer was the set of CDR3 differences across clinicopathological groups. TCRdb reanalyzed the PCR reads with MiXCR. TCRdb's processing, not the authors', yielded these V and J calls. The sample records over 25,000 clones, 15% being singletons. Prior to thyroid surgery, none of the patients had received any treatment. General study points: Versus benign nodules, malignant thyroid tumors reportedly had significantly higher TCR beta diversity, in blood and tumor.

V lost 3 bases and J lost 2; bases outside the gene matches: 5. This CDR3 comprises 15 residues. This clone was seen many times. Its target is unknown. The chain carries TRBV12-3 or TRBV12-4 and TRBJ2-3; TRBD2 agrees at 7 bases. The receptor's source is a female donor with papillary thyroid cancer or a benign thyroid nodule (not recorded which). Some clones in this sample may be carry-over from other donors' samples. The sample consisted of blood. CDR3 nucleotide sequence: TGTGCCAGCAGTTTTATTGCGGGAGTCACAGATACGCAGTATTTT. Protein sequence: CASSFIAGVTDTQYF.